This passage covers 9 T cell receptor beta chains from one sample sequenced in a study of blood T cells in healthy people across ages. Then a second PCR, running roughly 7 to 11 cycles, was carried out with a sample-barcoded 5' primer and a J-beta primer mix. TCRdb re-analysed the 5' RACE reads in MiXCR, keeping a single row per CDR3 protein. This repertoire shows 1.5 million to 2 million distinct CDR3 sequences, almost 35% found once; its top ten account for about 11%. Sequencing was carried out using blood. The origin of the receptors is a woman aged 25 to 39 in good health.

This clonotype was picked up a small number of times. The chain links TRBV20-1 to TRBJ2-1, with 8 bases lining up with TRBD2. The junction had 13 bases not matched to a gene; V was cut back by 6 bases and J by 6 bases. Germline lookup yields CDR1 DFQATT and CDR2 SNEGSKA (reference sequence). This CDR3 has 15 residues. CDR3 sequence reads: CSAALTSGQVNEQFF. As DNA, the CDR3 is TGCAGTGCCGCCCTCACTAGCGGACAAGTCAATGAGCAGTTCTTC.

In the case of this clonotype: One end of the junction fails to match germline, which may point to a read error. The CDR3 sequence is CACSLLGEVDTQYF. The CDR3 DNA reads as TGTGCCTGCAGCTTGTTGGGAGAGGTAGATACGCAGTATTTT. J is TRBJ2-3 and V is TRBV7-3; a possible D gene is TRBD2 (5 bases). Germline values: CDR1 SGHTA, CDR2 FQGTGA. This CDR3 contains 14 residues.

This clonotype was seen a few times. The chain uses TRBV7-9 and TRBJ2-1; D is perhaps TRBD1 (5 bases). This CDR3 has 13 amino acids. V dropped 3 bases and J dropped 5 bases, with 8 bases sitting between them. Germline assignment: CDR1 SEHNR and CDR2 FQNEAQ (reference sequence). The DNA for the CDR3 is TGTGCCAGCAGCTTCCAGGGCCACAATGAGCAGTTCTTC. As protein: CASSFQGHNEQFF.

This clonotype was detected only a few times. The V gene is TRBV3-1, the J gene TRBJ2-7; unclear D gene. Germline CDR1 LGHDT, CDR2 YNNKEL (reference sequence). This CDR3 region has 11 residues. Trimming left V 6 bases short and J 12 bases short, with 15 bases between. The CDR3 DNA reads as TGTGCCAGCAGATCGAACGGAATATGGTACTTC. This sequence encodes CASRSNGIWYF.

The chain recombines TRBV20-1 with TRBJ2-5, with 8 positions matching TRBD2. Germline V gene data show CDR1 as DFQATT and CDR2 as SNEGSKA (reference sequence). The CDR3 totals 14 residues. The J segment lost 2 bases and the V segment lost 6 bases, leaving 8 bases of the junction unmatched. CDR3 loop: CSASPGGQQETQYF. In DNA, the CDR3 is TGCAGTGCAAGCCCGGGGGGGCAACAAGAGACCCAGTACTTC.

The chain combines TRBV24-1 with TRBJ2-1, with a possible D match to TRBD1 (5 bases). Trimming removed 3 bases at V and 4 bases at J, with 15 bases between. Per germline, CDR1 KGHDR and CDR2 SFDVKD. The CDR3 is 16 amino acids. DNA of the CDR3: TGTGCCACCAGTGATGGGTCCAAGGGGTCTTACAATGAGCAGTTCTTC. This translates into CATSDGSKGSYNEQFF.

The chain carries TRBV6-5 and TRBJ1-5; D not certain. Per germline, CDR1 MNHEY and CDR2 SVGAGI. V lost 8 bases to trimming and J lost 2 bases, with 10 bases between them. The CDR3 covers 13 residues. This chain's CDR3 is CASAPTGNQPQHF. CDR3 DNA: TGTGCCAGCGCCCCTACAGGCAATCAGCCCCAGCATTTT.

Remarks on this clonotype: Sequence at one end of the junction differs from germline and may be a read error. V gene TRBV5-1 combines with J gene TRBJ2-7, with 8 positions matching TRBD2. The CDR3 is 14 amino acids. The V gene's germline CDR1 is SGHRS and CDR2 YFSETQ. Here the CDR3 reads CASNLTAGASEQYF. CDR3 coding DNA: TGCGCCAGCAACTTGACAGCGGGAGCATCCGAGCAGTACTTC.

This clonotype was observed at least ten times. DNA of the CDR3: TGTGCCAGCAGCTTCCGGACGGGAGGGAATGAGCAGTTCTTC. Translated: CASSFRTGGNEQFF. This rearrangement joins TRBV5-6 to TRBJ2-1; 8 nucleotides line up with TRBD2. Germline V gives CDR1 SGHDT, CDR2 YYEEEE. Trimming removed 2 bases from V and 7 bases from J; junction bases left unmatched: 5. The CDR3 covers 14 residues.